This entry lists 8 T cell receptor beta chains sequenced from one sample in a study of long-term antiretroviral therapy in people with HIV. At the survey level, the v3.0 immunoSEQ assay was run. This table comes from immunoSEQ multiplex PCR, and its TCRdb copy is limited to in-frame clones, with some not included. The data hold approximately 29,000 clones, with roughly 84% observed a single time. The starting material was unsorted PBMCs, obtained 0.4 years after starting antiretroviral therapy. All receptors derive from a man aged 18 to 35 with HIV.

This chain's CDR3 is CASSPTPSSYNEQFF. Written as DNA, the CDR3 is TGTGCCAGTAGTCCCACCCCTAGCTCCTACAATGAGCAGTTCTTC. This chain connects TRBV19 to TRBJ2-1, with D unresolved. V shed 5 bases and J shed 0 bases, with 11 bases lying between them. Germline V CDR1 and CDR2: LNHDA, SQIVND (reference sequence). This CDR3 is 15 amino acids long.

The CDR3 reads CASSELAFMNTEAFF. Written as DNA, the CDR3 is TGTGCCAGCAGTGAGCTCGCCTTCATGAACACTGAAGCTTTCTTT. The rearrangement uses TRBV6-1 and TRBJ1-1, with D unclear. CDR1 and CDR2 (germline): MNHNS, SASEGT. V lost 3 bases, J lost 0 bases, and 11 bases lay in between. The CDR3 has 15 residues.

This chain uses TRBV6-1 with TRBJ1-6, with 11 positions matching TRBD1. Germline CDR1 and CDR2: MNHNS and SASEGT. There are 16 residues in the CDR3. Trimming took 2 bases from V and 8 from J; bases not matched to a gene: 5. The CDR3 spells CASSERTGGRYSPLHF. For the CDR3, the DNA is TGTGCCAGCAGTGAAAGGACAGGGGGCCGATATTCACCCCTCCACTTT.

This rearrangement joins TRBV6-6 to TRBJ2-1, with a possible D match to TRBD2 (5 bases). The CDR3 spans 15 residues. Trimming took 7 bases from V and 6 from J, leaving 19 bases between them. Germline lookup yields CDR1 MNHNY and CDR2 SVGAGI (reference sequence). The CDR3 DNA sequence: TGTGCCAGCACCCGCCCGGAGGAAGGATTCAATGAGCAGTTCTTC. This translates into CASTRPEEGFNEQFF.

The CDR3 reads CASGLVLRDRGTGELFF. The CDR3 DNA sequence: TGTGCTAGTGGTTTGGTACTCAGGGACAGGGGAACCGGGGAGCTGTTTTTT. J is TRBJ2-2 and V is TRBV12-5; 10 bases match TRBD1. The V and J ends lost 0 bases and 5 bases, in that order; junction bases with no gene match: 6. Germline CDR1 LGHNT, CDR2 FRNRAP. The CDR3 consists of 17 residues.

This clone was seen a handful of times. The chain joins TRBV7-9 to TRBJ1-2; a possible D gene is TRBD1 (6 bases). Germline CDR1 SEHNR, CDR2 FQNEAQ (reference sequence). CDR3 length: 14 amino acids. The ends were cut back, 0 bases at V and 5 bases at J, with 10 bases in the middle. In nucleotides, the CDR3 is TGTGCCAGCAGCTTAGCGCGGACAGCTTATGGCTACACCTTC. Translating it yields CASSLARTAYGYTF.

The rearrangement uses TRBV4-1 and TRBJ1-2; D unclear. The CDR3 covers 15 residues. Germline V lookup: CDR1 MGHRA, CDR2 YSYEKL. V was shortened by 0 bases and J by 6 bases, with 14 bases between the two germline ends. CDR3 DNA: TGCGCCAGCAGCCAAGAGTTCCTTCCGCAGGATGGCTACACCTTC. Protein: CASSQEFLPQDGYTF.

The rearrangement links TRBV29-1 to TRBJ1-1, with D possibly being TRBD1 (5 bases). The germline V and J ends were trimmed by 7 bases and 5 bases, with 11 bases remaining between them. The CDR3 is made up of 11 amino acids. Germline V gene sequence: CDR1 SQVTM, CDR2 ANQGSEA. The chain's CDR3 is CSGGAPTEAFF. Here the CDR3 DNA reads TGCAGCGGAGGGGCGCCGACTGAAGCTTTCTTT.